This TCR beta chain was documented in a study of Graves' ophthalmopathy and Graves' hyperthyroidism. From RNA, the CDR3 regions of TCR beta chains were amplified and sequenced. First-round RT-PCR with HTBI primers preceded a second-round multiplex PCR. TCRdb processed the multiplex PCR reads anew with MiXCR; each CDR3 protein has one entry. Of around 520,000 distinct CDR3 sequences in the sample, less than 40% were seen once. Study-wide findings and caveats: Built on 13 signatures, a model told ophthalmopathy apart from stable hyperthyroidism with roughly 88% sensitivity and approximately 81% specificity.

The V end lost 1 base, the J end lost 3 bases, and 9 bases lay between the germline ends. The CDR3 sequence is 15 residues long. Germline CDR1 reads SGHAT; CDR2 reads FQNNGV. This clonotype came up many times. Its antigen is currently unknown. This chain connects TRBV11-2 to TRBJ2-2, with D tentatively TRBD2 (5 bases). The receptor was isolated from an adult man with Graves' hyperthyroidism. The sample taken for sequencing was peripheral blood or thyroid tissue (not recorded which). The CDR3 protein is CASSLGAGDTGELFF. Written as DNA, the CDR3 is TGTGCCAGCAGCTTAGGCGCCGGGGACACCGGGGAGCTGTTTTTT.